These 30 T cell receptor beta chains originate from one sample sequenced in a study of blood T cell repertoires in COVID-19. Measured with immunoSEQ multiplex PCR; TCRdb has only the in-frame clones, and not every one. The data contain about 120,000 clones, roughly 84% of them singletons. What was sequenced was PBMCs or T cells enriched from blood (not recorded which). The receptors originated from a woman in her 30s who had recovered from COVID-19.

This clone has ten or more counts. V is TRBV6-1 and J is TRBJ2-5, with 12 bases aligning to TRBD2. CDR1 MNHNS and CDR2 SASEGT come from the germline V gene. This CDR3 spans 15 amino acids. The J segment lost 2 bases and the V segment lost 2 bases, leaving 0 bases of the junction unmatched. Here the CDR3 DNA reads TGTGCCAGCAGTGAACTAGCGGGAGGGCAAGAGACCCAGTACTTC. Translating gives CASSELAGGQETQYF.

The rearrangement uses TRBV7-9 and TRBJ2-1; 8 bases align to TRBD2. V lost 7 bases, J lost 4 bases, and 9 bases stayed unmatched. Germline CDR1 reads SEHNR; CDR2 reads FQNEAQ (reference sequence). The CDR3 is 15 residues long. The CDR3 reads CASTPAGGAYNEQFF. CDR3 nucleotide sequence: TGTGCCAGCACCCCTGCCGGGGGGGCGTACAATGAGCAGTTCTTC.

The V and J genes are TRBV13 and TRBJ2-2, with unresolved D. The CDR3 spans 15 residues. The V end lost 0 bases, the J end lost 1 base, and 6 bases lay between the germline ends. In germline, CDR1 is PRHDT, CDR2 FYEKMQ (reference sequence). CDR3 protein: CASSLGGENTGELFF. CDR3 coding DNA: TGTGCCAGCAGCTTAGGCGGAGAGAACACCGGGGAGCTGTTTTTT.

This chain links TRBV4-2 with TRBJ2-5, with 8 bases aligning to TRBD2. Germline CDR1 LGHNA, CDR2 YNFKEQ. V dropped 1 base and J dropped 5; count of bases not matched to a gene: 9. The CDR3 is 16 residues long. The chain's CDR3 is CASSQVSREGLETQYF. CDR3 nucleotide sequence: TGTGCCAGCAGCCAAGTATCCCGGGAGGGCCTGGAGACCCAGTACTTC.

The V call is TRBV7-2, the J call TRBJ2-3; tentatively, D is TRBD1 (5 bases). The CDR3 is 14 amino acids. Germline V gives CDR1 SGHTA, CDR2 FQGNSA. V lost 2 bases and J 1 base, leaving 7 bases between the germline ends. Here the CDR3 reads CASSLSRGTDTQYF. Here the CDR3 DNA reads TGTGCCAGCAGCTTAAGCAGGGGCACAGATACGCAGTATTTT.

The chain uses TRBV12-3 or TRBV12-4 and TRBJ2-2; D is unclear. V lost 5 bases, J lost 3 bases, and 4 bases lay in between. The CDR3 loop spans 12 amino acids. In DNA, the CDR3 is TGTGCCAGCAGTCTACACACCGGGGAGCTGTTTTTT. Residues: CASSLHTGELFF.

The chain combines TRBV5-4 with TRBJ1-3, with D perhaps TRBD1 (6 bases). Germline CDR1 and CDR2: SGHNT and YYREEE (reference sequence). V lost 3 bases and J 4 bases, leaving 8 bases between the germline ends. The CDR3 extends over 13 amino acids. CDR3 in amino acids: CASSYGQGNTIYF. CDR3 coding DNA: TGTGCCAGCAGCTACGGACAGGGAAACACCATATATTTT.

Written as DNA, the CDR3 is TGTGCCAGCAGGACAGCCGCTAACAATAATTCACCCCTCCACTTT. It codes for CASRTAANNNSPLHF. The chain is built from TRBV3-1 (or the pseudogene TRBV3-2) and TRBJ1-6; maybe TRBD1 (5 bases). Germline V lookup: CDR1 LGHDT, CDR2 YNNKEL (reference sequence). Between the trimmed V and J ends, which lost 6 bases and 5 bases, there was a span of 14 bases. The CDR3 covers 15 residues.

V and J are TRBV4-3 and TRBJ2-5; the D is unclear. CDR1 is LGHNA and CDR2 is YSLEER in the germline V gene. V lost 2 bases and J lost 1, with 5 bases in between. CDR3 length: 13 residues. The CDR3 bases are TGCGCCAGCAGCCAATACGGCCAAGAGACCCAGTACTTC. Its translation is CASSQYGQETQYF.

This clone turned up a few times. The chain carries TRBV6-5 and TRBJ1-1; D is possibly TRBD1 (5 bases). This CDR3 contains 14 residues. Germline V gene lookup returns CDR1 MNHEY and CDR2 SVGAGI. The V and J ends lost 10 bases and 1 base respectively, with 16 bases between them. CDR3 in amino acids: CAIREGRGNTEAFF. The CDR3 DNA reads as TGTGCCATCCGGGAGGGGAGAGGGAACACTGAAGCTTTCTTT.

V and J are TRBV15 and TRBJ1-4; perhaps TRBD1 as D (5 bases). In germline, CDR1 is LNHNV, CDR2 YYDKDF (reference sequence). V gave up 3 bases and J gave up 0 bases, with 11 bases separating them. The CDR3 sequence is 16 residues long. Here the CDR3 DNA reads TGTGCCACCAGCAGGGATTCAGGGACAACTAATGAAAAACTGTTTTTT. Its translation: CATSRDSGTTNEKLFF.

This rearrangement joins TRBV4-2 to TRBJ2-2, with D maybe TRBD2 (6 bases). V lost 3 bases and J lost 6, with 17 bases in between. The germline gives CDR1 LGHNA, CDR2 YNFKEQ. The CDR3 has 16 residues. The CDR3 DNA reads TGTGCCAGCAGCCAGGGGGGTGACCCTGTTCCCGGGGAGCTGTTTTTT. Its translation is CASSQGGDPVPGELFF.

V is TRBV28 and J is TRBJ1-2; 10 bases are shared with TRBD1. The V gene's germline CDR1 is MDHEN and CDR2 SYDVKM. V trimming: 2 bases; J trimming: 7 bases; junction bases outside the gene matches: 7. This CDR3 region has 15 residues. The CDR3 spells CASSLPRTGGAGYTF. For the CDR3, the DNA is TGTGCCAGCAGTTTACCCAGGACAGGGGGAGCTGGCTACACCTTC.

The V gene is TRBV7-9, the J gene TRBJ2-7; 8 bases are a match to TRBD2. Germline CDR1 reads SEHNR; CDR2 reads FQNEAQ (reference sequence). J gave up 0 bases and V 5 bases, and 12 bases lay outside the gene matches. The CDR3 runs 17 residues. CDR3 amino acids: CASSHQAGTRSSYEQYF. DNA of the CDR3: TGTGCCAGCAGCCATCAAGCCGGGACTAGGAGCTCCTACGAGCAGTACTTC. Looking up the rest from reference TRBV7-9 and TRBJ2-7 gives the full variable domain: DTGVSQNPRHKITKRGQNVTFRCDPISEHNRLYWYRQTLGQGPEFLTYFQNEAQLEKSRLLSDRFSAERPKGSFSTLEIQRTEQGDSAMYLCASSHQAGTRSSYEQYFGPGTRLTVT.

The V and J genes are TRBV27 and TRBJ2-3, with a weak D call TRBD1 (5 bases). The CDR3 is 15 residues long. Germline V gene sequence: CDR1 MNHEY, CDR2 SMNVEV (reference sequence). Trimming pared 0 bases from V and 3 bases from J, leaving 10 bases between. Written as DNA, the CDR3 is TGTGCCAGCAGTTTATCGAAGGGGTGGACAGATACGCAGTATTTT. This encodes CASSLSKGWTDTQYF.

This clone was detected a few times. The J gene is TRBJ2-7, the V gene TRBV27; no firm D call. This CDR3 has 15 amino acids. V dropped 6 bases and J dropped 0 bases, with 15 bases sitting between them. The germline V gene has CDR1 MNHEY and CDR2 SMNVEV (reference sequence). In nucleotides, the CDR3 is TGTGCCAGCAGGTCCCACCGGTCAGGCTCCTACGAGCAGTACTTC. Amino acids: CASRSHRSGSYEQYF.

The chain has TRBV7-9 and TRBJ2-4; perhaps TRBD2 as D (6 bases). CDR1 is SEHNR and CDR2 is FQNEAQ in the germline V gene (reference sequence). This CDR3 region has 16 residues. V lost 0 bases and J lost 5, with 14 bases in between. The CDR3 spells CASSLAHGGSQNIQYF. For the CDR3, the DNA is TGTGCCAGCAGCTTAGCGCATGGGGGGTCCCAAAACATTCAGTACTTC.

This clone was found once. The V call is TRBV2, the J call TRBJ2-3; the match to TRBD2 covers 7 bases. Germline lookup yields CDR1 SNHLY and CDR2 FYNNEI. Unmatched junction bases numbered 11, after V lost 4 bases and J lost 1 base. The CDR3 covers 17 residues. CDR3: CASSGLVAGVGTDTQYF. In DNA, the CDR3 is TGTGCCAGCAGTGGATTGGTGGCGGGAGTCGGCACAGATACGCAGTATTTT.

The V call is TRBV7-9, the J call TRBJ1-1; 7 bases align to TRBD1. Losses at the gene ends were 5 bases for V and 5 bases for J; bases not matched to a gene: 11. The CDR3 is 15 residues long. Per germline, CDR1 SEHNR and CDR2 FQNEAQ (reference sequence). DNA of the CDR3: TGTGCCAGCAGCGCCTCGAGACAGGGTGGGACTGAAGCTTTCTTT. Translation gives CASSASRQGGTEAFF.

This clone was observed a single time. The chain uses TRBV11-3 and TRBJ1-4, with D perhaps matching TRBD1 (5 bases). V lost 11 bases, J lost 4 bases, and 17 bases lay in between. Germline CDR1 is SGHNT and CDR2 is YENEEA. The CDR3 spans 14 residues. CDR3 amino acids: CAHPKRGDNEKLFF. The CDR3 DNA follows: TGTGCCCACCCGAAAAGGGGTGATAATGAAAAACTGTTTTTT.

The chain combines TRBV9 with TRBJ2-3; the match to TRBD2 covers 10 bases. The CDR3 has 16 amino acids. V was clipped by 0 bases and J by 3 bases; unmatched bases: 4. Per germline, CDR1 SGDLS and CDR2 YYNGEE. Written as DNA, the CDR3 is TGTGCCAGCAGCGTAGGAGCGGGAGGGGGGACAGATACGCAGTATTTT. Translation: CASSVGAGGGTDTQYF.

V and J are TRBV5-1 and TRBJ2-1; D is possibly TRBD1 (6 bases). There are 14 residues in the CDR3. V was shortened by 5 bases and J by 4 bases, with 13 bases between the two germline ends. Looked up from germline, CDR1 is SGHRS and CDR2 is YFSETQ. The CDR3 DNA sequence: TGCGCCAGCAGTGGAGACAGGTTTTACAATGAGCAGTTCTTC. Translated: CASSGDRFYNEQFF.

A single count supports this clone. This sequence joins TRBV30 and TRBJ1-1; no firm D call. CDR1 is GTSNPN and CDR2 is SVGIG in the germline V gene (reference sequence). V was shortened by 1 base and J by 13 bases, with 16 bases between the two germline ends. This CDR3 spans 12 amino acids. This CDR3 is CAWSGGGVVDFF. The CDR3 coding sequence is TGTGCCTGGAGTGGTGGTGGAGTCGTGGATTTCTTT.

This chain's CDR3 is CATRTVQETQYF. The DNA for the CDR3 is TGTGCCACTCGGACAGTGCAAGAGACCCAGTACTTC. The V gene is TRBV6-5, the J gene TRBJ2-5; D might be TRBD1 (6 bases). V lost 10 bases to trimming and J lost 2 bases, with 11 bases between them. Looked up from germline, CDR1 is MNHEY and CDR2 is SVGAGI. CDR3 size: 12 residues.

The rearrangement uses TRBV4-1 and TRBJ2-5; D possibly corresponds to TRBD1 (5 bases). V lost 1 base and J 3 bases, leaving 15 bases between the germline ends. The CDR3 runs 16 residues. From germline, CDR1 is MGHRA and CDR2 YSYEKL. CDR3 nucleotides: TGCGCCAGCAGCCAAGGCCCAGGGCAGGGCGAAGAGACCCAGTACTTC. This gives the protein CASSQGPGQGEETQYF.

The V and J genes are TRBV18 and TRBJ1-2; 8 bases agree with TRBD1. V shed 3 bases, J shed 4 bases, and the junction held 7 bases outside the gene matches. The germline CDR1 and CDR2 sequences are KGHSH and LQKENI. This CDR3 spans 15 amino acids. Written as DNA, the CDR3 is TGTGCCAGCTCACCTTTGGACAGGGAGCTCTATGGCTACACCTTC. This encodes CASSPLDRELYGYTF.

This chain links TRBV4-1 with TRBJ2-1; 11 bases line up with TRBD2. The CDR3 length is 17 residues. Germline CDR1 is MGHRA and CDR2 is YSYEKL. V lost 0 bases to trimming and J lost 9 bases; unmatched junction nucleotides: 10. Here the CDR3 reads CASSQDGTSGRFGEQFF. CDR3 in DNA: TGCGCCAGCAGCCAAGATGGAACTAGCGGGAGATTCGGTGAGCAGTTCTTC.

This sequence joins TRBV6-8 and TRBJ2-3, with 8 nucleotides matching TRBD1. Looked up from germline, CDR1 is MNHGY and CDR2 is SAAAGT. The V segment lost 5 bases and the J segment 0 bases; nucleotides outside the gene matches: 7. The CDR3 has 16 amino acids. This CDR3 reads CASSPPDRVSTDTQYF. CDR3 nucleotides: TGTGCCAGCAGTCCCCCGGACAGGGTCAGCACAGATACGCAGTATTTT.

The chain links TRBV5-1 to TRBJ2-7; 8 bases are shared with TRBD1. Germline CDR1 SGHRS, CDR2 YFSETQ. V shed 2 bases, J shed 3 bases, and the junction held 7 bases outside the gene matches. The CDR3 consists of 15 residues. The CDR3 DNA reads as TGCGCCAGCAGCTTAATACCGGGACAGGACTACGAGCAGTACTTC. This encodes CASSLIPGQDYEQYF.

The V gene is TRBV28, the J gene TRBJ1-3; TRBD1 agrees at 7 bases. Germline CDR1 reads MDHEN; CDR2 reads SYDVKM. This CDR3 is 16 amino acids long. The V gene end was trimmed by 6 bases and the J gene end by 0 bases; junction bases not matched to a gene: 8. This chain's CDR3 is CASSQHGTASGNTIYF. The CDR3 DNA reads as TGTGCCAGCAGCCAACATGGGACAGCCTCTGGAAACACCATATATTTT.